Listed below are T cell receptor beta chains from one sample, sequenced in a study of cytomegalovirus exposure and HLA in healthy donors. Repertoires were generated with immunoSEQ multiplex PCR, while TCRdb's copy carries only in-frame clones and drops some. The table records about 120,000 clones, 75% to 85% of them present only once. The sequenced sample consisted of PBMCs. The source of these receptors is a female donor in good health and CMV-seropositive. The CDR3 runs from the conserved cysteine through the conserved F or W. A D gene is named only where the DNA matches it firmly. Clone sizes are given selectively: once, few, many, or a class where the clone is expanded.

abundance,v_gene,j_gene,d_gene,CDR3nt,CDR3aa
-,TRBV25-1,TRBJ2-7,-,TGTGCCAGCAGTTCTAGTAGTGCGGTGGAAAACTCACCCTACGAGCAGTACTTC,CASSSSSAVENSPYEQYF
-,TRBV5-1,TRBJ1-1,-,TGCGCCAGCAGCTTGGGAGTCAGAGACATGAACACTGAAGCTTTCTTT,CASSLGVRDMNTEAFF
-,TRBV29-1,TRBJ2-5,TRBD1,TGCAGCGTCCCGGGACAGGGAGGAAGTCAGACCCAGTACTTC,CSVPGQGGSQTQYF
-,TRBV19,TRBJ1-1,-,TGTGCCAGTAGTACCGGACAGCCGGCTAACACTGAAGCTTTCTTT,CASSTGQPANTEAFF
-,TRBV13,TRBJ2-5,-,TGTGCCAGCAGCTTATCTCGCCGAGGAGAGACCCAGTACTTC,CASSLSRRGETQYF
-,TRBV7-2,TRBJ2-7,-,TGTGCCAGCAGCTTAGGCCAGGAACCCTACGAGCAGTACTTC,CASSLGQEPYEQYF
-,TRBV6-5,TRBJ2-2,-,TGTGCCAGCAGTGTAAACACCGGGGAGCTGTTTTTT,CASSVNTGELFF
few,TRBV6-6,TRBJ1-1,-,TGTGCCAGCAGTTACCGGGGGGACACTGAAGCTTTCTTT,CASSYRGDTEAFF
-,TRBV11-3,TRBJ1-2,TRBD1,TGTGCCAGCAGCCCTTTCTTCCGGGACAGAGCTAACTATGGCTACACCTTC,CASSPFFRDRANYGYTF
once,TRBV6-5,TRBJ2-7,TRBD1,TGTGCCAGCACCAGCCACACCGGGACAGCCTACGAGCAGTACTTC,CASTSHTGTAYEQYF
-,TRBV9,TRBJ2-7,TRBD1,TGTGCCAGCAGCCCAACGGGACAGTCCACCTACGAGCAGTACTTC,CASSPTGQSTYEQYF
once,TRBV6-6,TRBJ2-1,TRBD2,TGTGCCAGCAGGAGCTCGGAGCGGGGGCCGTACAATGAGCAGTTCTTC,CASRSSERGPYNEQFF
-,TRBV5-1,TRBJ1-6,TRBD1,TGCGCCAGCAGCTGGGGACAGGGTACGTACTCACCCCTCCACTTT,CASSWGQGTYSPLHF
-,TRBV19,TRBJ1-3,-,TGTGCCAGTATCCCAACAGGGAAAAACACCATATATTTT,CASIPTGKNTIYF
-,TRBV5-4,TRBJ2-7,-,TGTGCCAGCAGCTTCGTAAGGGGCGAGCAGTACTTC,CASSFVRGEQYF
-,TRBV9,TRBJ2-7,TRBD2,TGTGCCAGCAGCCCAACAACTGGTAGCGGGGCGGGCGAGCAGTACTTC,CASSPTTGSGAGEQYF
-,TRBV7-2,TRBJ1-1,-,TGTGCCAGCAGCGTCGACAGGAACACTGAAGCTTTCTTT,CASSVDRNTEAFF
-,TRBV5-4,TRBJ2-2,-,TGTGCCAGCAGCCAGGGATCCGCAGCGAACACCGGGGAGCTGTTTTTT,CASSQGSAANTGELFF
-,TRBV5-1,TRBJ2-1,TRBD2,TGCGCCAGCAGCCCGCTAGCGGGGGCCTCTCTCAATGAGCAGTTCTTC,CASSPLAGASLNEQFF
-,TRBV9,TRBJ1-2,TRBD1,TGTGCCAGCAGCCCCCTGGGACAGGCTAACTATGGCTACACCTTC,CASSPLGQANYGYTF
once,TRBV4-2,TRBJ1-2,-,TGTGCCAGCAGCCAAGAGGGGGGTTATGGCTACACCTTC,CASSQEGGYGYTF
few,TRBV20-1,TRBJ2-7,-,TGCAGTGCCGCGGACTTTCTCGAGCAGTACTTC,CSAADFLEQYF
-,TRBV29-1,TRBJ2-1,-,TGCAGCGTTGAAGACGGCGAAGGGGGAAATGAGCAGTTCTTC,CSVEDGEGGNEQFF
once,TRBV4-2,TRBJ1-3,TRBD1,TGTGCCAGCAGCCCTAGGACAGGGGGAGAAAACACCATATATTTT,CASSPRTGGENTIYF
-,TRBV5-1,TRBJ2-2,-,TGCGCCAGCAGCTTGGCCGTTAGGAGGTCCACGAACACCGGGGAGCTGTTTTTT,CASSLAVRRSTNTGELFF
-,TRBV6-5,TRBJ1-3,-,TGTGCCAGCGGTCGGGCTCGGACACAAGGAAACACCATATATTTT,CASGRARTQGNTIYF
few,TRBV4-2,TRBJ2-2,-,TGTGCCAGCAGCCAGCCACCCGGTACAGGGCGTACCCCCGGGGAGCTGTTTTTT,CASSQPPGTGRTPGELFF
once,TRBV18,TRBJ2-3,-,TGTGCCAGCTCCGTAACGAGGGCAGATACGCAGTATTTT,CASSVTRADTQYF